These 30 T cell receptor beta chains originate from one sample sequenced in a study of shared clonotypes between healthy human individuals (dated by TCRdb to the early 2020s). The library relied on the immunoSEQ multiplex PCR assay. Imported from immuneACCESS, the table was reduced by TCRdb to in-frame sequences with V and J called. These copies leave out some clones; in studies compared against another copy, an unresolved V gene accounts for under half, and the cause of the remainder is not known. Across this sample there are some 2,000,000 clones, with around 95% seen only once. The ten largest clones add up to approximately 0.13% of the sample. Sequencing was performed on naive CD4+ T cells sorted from blood. The cell subset or site label on this specimen signifies: CD45RA+ positively selected. The source of these receptors is a man between 18 and 29 years old in good health.

This rearrangement joins TRBV6-5 to TRBJ2-2; D is undetermined. This CDR3 comprises 15 residues. Trimming removed 2 bases at V and 0 bases at J, with 7 bases between. Per the germline V gene, CDR1 is MNHEY and CDR2 is SVGAGI. CDR3 protein: CASSYDWANTGELFF. CDR3 nucleotides: TGTGCCAGCAGTTACGACTGGGCGAACACCGGGGAGCTGTTTTTT.

The V and J genes are TRBV29-1 and TRBJ2-7; the D gene is possibly TRBD1 (8 bases). CDR1 and CDR2 (germline): SQVTM, ANQGSEA. The CDR3 extends over 13 amino acids. The V end was cut by 6 bases, the J end by 3 bases, with 15 bases between. As DNA, the CDR3 is TGCAGCGTGCGGGGGACAGGCTTCTACGAGCAGTACTTC. Protein product: CSVRGTGFYEQYF.

On this clone itself: Other DNA sequences within the sample encode an identical CDR3. The chain has TRBV5-4 and TRBJ1-5; 7 bases match TRBD1. Germline V CDR1 and CDR2: SGHNT, YYREEE (reference sequence). V shed 0 bases, J shed 4 bases, and the junction held 4 bases outside the gene matches. There are 15 residues in the CDR3. The CDR3 region is CASSLGGTDNQPQHF. In DNA, the CDR3 is TGTGCCAGCAGCTTGGGCGGGACAGATAATCAGCCCCAGCATTTT.

This clone has only a few counts. Other nucleotide sequences in the sample specify the same CDR3. The CDR3 reads CASSLEANTGELFF. In DNA form, the CDR3 reads TGCGCCAGCAGCTTGGAAGCGAACACCGGGGAGCTGTTTTTT. The chain is built from TRBV5-1 and TRBJ2-2; D ambiguous. Trimming cost V 0 bases and J 0 bases, with 3 bases left between them. Germline CDR1 reads SGHRS; CDR2 reads YFSETQ. There are 14 residues in the CDR3.

In this sample, this clone turned up once. The chain is built from TRBV20-1 and TRBJ2-1; TRBD1 or TRBD2 may be the D gene (5 bases each). The CDR3 length is 11 residues. CDR1 is DFQATT and CDR2 is SNEGSKA in the germline V gene (reference sequence). V lost 6 bases to trimming and J lost 12 bases, with 15 bases between them. CDR3 in amino acids: CSAWDVLGQFF. Here the CDR3 DNA reads TGCAGTGCCTGGGACGTACTCGGGCAGTTCTTC.

This chain links TRBV10-3 with TRBJ1-1, with D possibly TRBD1 on 5 matching bases. Trimming cost V 4 bases and J 1 base, with 13 bases left between them. CDR3 length: 15 amino acids. Germline V gives CDR1 ENHRY, CDR2 SYGVKD. CDR3 sequence: CAISGGEGPNTEAFF. CDR3 sequence (DNA): TGTGCCATCAGTGGCGGGGAGGGACCGAACACTGAAGCTTTCTTT.

This clone has just one count. The rearrangement uses TRBV6-6 and TRBJ1-6; D remains ambiguous. Germline V CDR1 and CDR2: MNHNY, SVGAGI (reference sequence). V lost 5 bases, J lost 13 bases, and 21 bases lay in between. The CDR3 totals 15 residues. CDR3 coding DNA: TGTGCCAGCAGTGTACACGGGGAGGATCAGATTCCCCTCCACTTT. Residues: CASSVHGEDQIPLHF.

The table lists this clone with a few counts. The CDR3 reads CASSTTDRSEAFF. DNA for the CDR3: TGCGCCAGCAGTACCACGGACAGAAGTGAAGCTTTCTTT. The rearrangement links TRBV10-2 to TRBJ1-1; maybe TRBD1 (6 bases). The germline V gene has CDR1 WSHSY and CDR2 SAAADI. The CDR3 length is 13 residues. With 5 bases removed from V and 7 bases from J, the gap between germline ends came to 14 bases.

The CDR3 is CASSLAGAQETQYF. DNA for the CDR3: TGTGCCAGCAGCTTAGCGGGAGCCCAAGAGACCCAGTACTTC. This chain uses TRBV7-2 with TRBJ2-5; D is perhaps TRBD2 (5 bases). CDR1 SGHTA and CDR2 FQGNSA come from the germline V gene. CDR3 size: 14 residues. Trimming left V 0 bases short and J 1 base short, with 6 bases between.

With regard to this clone: In the same sample, other DNA sequences code for this CDR3. V is TRBV7-9 and J is TRBJ1-3; D is unresolved. The length of the CDR3 is 14 residues. Germline V gene sequence: CDR1 SEHNR, CDR2 FQNEAQ (reference sequence). V was pared by 1 base and J by 2 bases, with 6 bases between. The CDR3 spells CASSLGGPGNTIYF. CDR3 nucleotides: TGTGCCAGCAGCTTAGGGGGTCCTGGAAACACCATATATTTT.

The chain recombines TRBV25-1 with TRBJ2-7; D is undetermined. This CDR3 has 14 residues. Germline V CDR1 and CDR2: MGHDK, SYGVNS. The V and J ends lost 6 bases and 6 bases respectively, with 18 bases between them. The CDR3 DNA reads TGTGCCAGCAGCGTGAGTGAATTCTCGGGCGAGCAGTACTTC. Translated, it gives CASSVSEFSGEQYF.

The rearrangement joins TRBV9 to TRBJ2-7; 7 bases are shared with TRBD1. Germline values: CDR1 SGDLS, CDR2 YYNGEE. The CDR3 contains 14 residues. Trimming at V came to 4 bases and at J to 4 bases, leaving 8 bases not matched to a gene. The CDR3 bases are TGTGCCAGCAGCCCTCACGGACAGGTTTACGAGCAGTACTTC. It encodes CASSPHGQVYEQYF.

The chain is built from TRBV5-4 and TRBJ2-1, with D perhaps matching TRBD2 (6 bases). With 10 bases removed from V and 1 base from J, the gap between germline ends came to 18 bases. This CDR3 region has 15 residues. The germline CDR1 and CDR2 sequences are SGHNT and YYREEE (reference sequence). The CDR3 nucleotides are TGTGCCGCATCCGGGGCGGGGAGTTCCTACAATGAGCAGTTCTTC. This translates into CAASGAGSSYNEQFF.

The chain combines TRBV29-1 with TRBJ1-1; 7 nucleotides align to TRBD1. The germline CDR1 and CDR2 sequences are SQVTM and ANQGSEA. This CDR3 is built from 14 residues. J was trimmed by 3 bases and V by 6 bases; bases with no gene match: 10. The CDR3 nucleotides read TGCAGCGTCGTTCGACAGGGCCGGGACACTGAAGCTTTCTTT. It is translated as CSVVRQGRDTEAFF.

A remark on this clone: A read error may produce the germline difference seen at one junction end. The chain has TRBV2 and TRBJ1-1; D is ambiguous. Germline V lookup: CDR1 SNHLY, CDR2 FYNNEI. This CDR3 region has 15 residues. The CDR3 sequence: CASSEAMTSNTEALF. The CDR3 DNA reads as TGTGCCAGCAGTGAAGCGATGACCTCTAACACTGAAGCTCTCTTT. Full variable domain (rest looked up from reference TRBV2 and TRBJ1-1): EPEVTQTPSHQVTQMGQEVILRCVPISNHLYFYWYRQILGQKVEFLVSFYNNEISEKSEIFDDQFSVERPDGSNFTLKIRSTKLEDSAMYFCASSEAMTSNTEALFGQGTRLTVV.

The sample holds a few counts of this clone. The rearrangement uses TRBV5-4 and TRBJ1-5; 7 bases match TRBD1. The CDR3 extends over 17 amino acids. The V segment lost 8 bases and the J segment 0 bases; nucleotides outside the gene matches: 14. Germline lookup yields CDR1 SGHNT and CDR2 YYREEE (reference sequence). This CDR3 reads CARQGSTHRDSNQPQHF. The CDR3 DNA reads TGTGCCAGACAGGGGAGTACCCACAGGGATAGCAATCAGCCCCAGCATTTT.

The chain couples TRBV5-3 to TRBJ1-6; perhaps TRBD1 as D (5 bases). TRBV5-3 is an open reading frame, and its role is uncertain. This CDR3 spans 13 amino acids. V was trimmed by 2 bases and J by 9 bases, leaving 9 bases between them. The CDR3 region is CARSFGGPSPLHF. CDR3 coding DNA: TGTGCCAGAAGCTTCGGGGGACCTTCACCCCTCCACTTT.

The CDR3 coding sequence is TGTGCCAGCAGCTCCTCCAGGAGTGAGTCCTACACCTTC. Residues: CASSSSRSESYTF. The rearrangement joins TRBV7-2 to TRBJ1-2; D is unclear. Germline loops: CDR1 SGHTA, CDR2 FQGNSA. V lost 4 bases and J 10 bases, leaving 16 bases between the germline ends. This CDR3 is 13 amino acids long.

V usage is TRBV5-1 and J usage is TRBJ1-4; D is uncertain. The CDR3 covers 12 residues. In germline, CDR1 is SGHRS, CDR2 YFSETQ. The V end lost 5 bases, the J end lost 8 bases, and 10 bases lay between the germline ends. The CDR3 region is CASRADGEKLFF. The CDR3 DNA reads TGCGCCAGCAGGGCTGATGGGGAAAAACTGTTTTTT.

The rearrangement uses TRBV5-1 and TRBJ2-3, with TRBD1 matching 7 bases. The length of the CDR3 is 14 residues. V shed 3 bases and J 3 bases; nucleotides not matched to a gene: 4. The germline V gene encodes CDR1 SGHRS and CDR2 YFSETQ. CDR3 sequence reads: CASSWGTVTDTQYF. The CDR3 region has the DNA TGCGCCAGCAGCTGGGGGACAGTAACAGATACGCAGTATTTT.

The chain joins TRBV6-5 to TRBJ2-5; 10 bases map to TRBD1. Looked up from germline, CDR1 is MNHEY and CDR2 is SVGAGI. CDR3 length: 15 amino acids. After removal of 5 bases from V and 4 bases from J, the junction contained 7 bases not matched to a gene. CDR3 sequence reads: CASSGTGAGSETQYF. The CDR3 DNA is TGTGCCAGCAGTGGGACAGGGGCGGGTTCAGAGACCCAGTACTTC.

This clone is a singleton in its sample. The V gene is TRBV5-6, the J gene TRBJ2-5; a weak D match, TRBD2 (6 bases). The V end lost 10 bases, the J end lost 0 bases, and 25 bases lay between the germline ends. Germline loops: CDR1 SGHDT, CDR2 YYEEEE. This CDR3 is built from 17 residues. For the CDR3, the DNA is TGTGCCTCGAGTCCTATAGCGGCCAAAGGGGACCAAGAGACCCAGTACTTC. It yields the protein CASSPIAAKGDQETQYF.

This clone was picked up one time. The chain employs TRBV30 and TRBJ2-1, with 10 bases fitting TRBD2. With V trimmed by 8 bases and J by 2 bases, 3 bases remained unmatched. Per germline, CDR1 GTSNPN and CDR2 SVGIG (reference sequence). The CDR3 sequence is 13 residues long. CDR3 sequence reads: CARTSGPYNEQFF. CDR3 sequence (DNA): TGTGCCAGGACTAGCGGACCCTACAATGAGCAGTTCTTC.

This rearrangement joins TRBV5-1 to TRBJ2-5; D uncertain. Trimming took 4 bases from V and 5 from J, leaving 9 bases between them. Germline CDR1 and CDR2: SGHRS and YFSETQ. The CDR3 contains 12 residues. CDR3 loop: CASSGVAETQYF. Written as DNA, the CDR3 is TGCGCCAGCAGCGGGGTGGCGGAGACCCAGTACTTC.

The rearrangement links TRBV18 to TRBJ1-2; 7 nucleotides align to TRBD1. CDR1 and CDR2 from the germline V gene are KGHSH and LQKENI. CDR3 length: 14 residues. V lost 5 bases to trimming and J lost 4 bases; unmatched junction nucleotides: 7. CDR3 loop: CASSSQGVGYGYTF. The CDR3 coding sequence is TGTGCCAGCTCATCTCAGGGGGTAGGCTATGGCTACACCTTC.

CDR3 in amino acids: CASSRGTSNQPQHF. As DNA, the CDR3 is TGTGCCAGCAGCCGTGGGACAAGCAATCAGCCCCAGCATTTT. This chain connects TRBV11-2 to TRBJ1-5; D is perhaps TRBD1 (6 bases). The CDR3 is made up of 14 amino acids. Trimming cost V 5 bases and J 1 base, with 9 bases left between them. The germline CDR1 and CDR2 sequences are SGHAT and FQNNGV.

The CDR3, as DNA: TGTGCCAGCAGCGGCCGGAGCAGGGGCACCGGGGAGCTGTTTTTT. It encodes CASSGRSRGTGELFF. The rearrangement links TRBV7-9 to TRBJ2-2; a weak D match, TRBD1 (6 bases). Per the germline V gene, CDR1 is SEHNR and CDR2 is FQNEAQ (reference sequence). The V end lost 5 bases, the J end lost 4 bases, and 14 bases lay between the germline ends. The CDR3 has 15 residues.

The rearrangement joins TRBV4-1 to TRBJ2-7; TRBD2 matches at 10 bases. CDR3 size: 18 residues. The trim removed 0 bases at V and 7 bases at J, leaving 15 bases unmatched. Germline V CDR1 and CDR2: MGHRA, YSYEKL. The CDR3 DNA sequence: TGCGCCAGCAGCCAAGATCAAGTCCAGACTAGCGGGTTGAGGGAGCAGTACTTC. Encoded protein: CASSQDQVQTSGLREQYF.

Regarding this clone: The same CDR3 is also encoded by other DNA sequences in this sample. In nucleotides, the CDR3 is TGTGCCAGCAGTTATAGGGACAGGGGTAACTACGAGCAGTACTTC. It codes for CASSYRDRGNYEQYF. V is TRBV6-5 and J is TRBJ2-7; 10 nucleotides align to TRBD1. Per the germline V gene, CDR1 is MNHEY and CDR2 is SVGAGI. Losses at the gene ends were 3 bases for V and 3 bases for J; bases not matched to a gene: 5. CDR3 size: 15 residues.

The rearrangement joins TRBV6-5 to TRBJ2-7, with D possibly being TRBD1 (7 bases). The CDR3 is made up of 15 amino acids. The germline V and J ends were trimmed by 4 bases and 3 bases, with 16 bases remaining between them. The V gene's germline CDR1 is MNHEY and CDR2 SVGAGI. The CDR3 loop is CASSFQGGLGYEQYF. Here the CDR3 DNA reads TGTGCCAGCAGTTTTCAGGGGGGACTGGGCTACGAGCAGTACTTC.